This passage covers 28 T cell receptor beta chains from one sample sequenced in a study of shared clonotypes between healthy human individuals. Sequenced by immunoSEQ multiplex PCR; TCRdb stores in-frame clones only, minus some. The data hold about 1.5 million clones, with roughly 96% observed a single time. Source material: naive CD4+ T cells sorted from blood. Subset given: CD45RA+ positively selected. The receptors originated from a man under 40 in good health.

The chain couples TRBV6-5 to TRBJ1-1; D gene ambiguous. From germline, CDR1 is MNHEY and CDR2 SVGAGI. CDR3 length equals 13 residues. V lost 8 bases and J lost 3, with 13 bases in between. CDR3 coding DNA: TGTGCCAGCGGTGGACTGCGGGACACTGAAGCTTTCTTT. It encodes CASGGLRDTEAFF.

This rearrangement joins TRBV7-2 to TRBJ2-1; 14 nucleotides match TRBD2. The CDR3 sequence is 14 residues long. J gave up 14 bases and V 5 bases, and 8 bases lay outside the gene matches. Germline-derived CDR1 and CDR2 are SGHTA and FQGNSA. CDR3 sequence reads: CASSPGLAGARKFF. The CDR3 DNA reads TGTGCCAGCAGCCCGGGACTAGCGGGAGCCCGGAAGTTCTTC.

The chain has TRBV7-9 and TRBJ1-2, with D maybe TRBD1 (6 bases). The CDR3 runs to 17 residues. Germline CDR1 is SEHNR and CDR2 is FQNEAQ (reference sequence). The V end was cut by 5 bases, the J end by 3 bases, with 22 bases between. The CDR3 loop is CASSTQERQEAHYGYTF. The CDR3 DNA sequence: TGTGCCAGCAGCACCCAGGAAAGACAGGAGGCCCACTATGGCTACACCTTC.

V gene TRBV5-4 combines with J gene TRBJ2-7; TRBD2 might be the D (6 bases). Per germline, CDR1 SGHNT and CDR2 YYREEE (reference sequence). V was shortened by 6 bases and J by 2 bases, with 12 bases between the two germline ends. The CDR3 runs to 13 residues. CDR3 sequence: CASKGGETYEQYF. In DNA form, the CDR3 reads TGTGCCAGCAAAGGCGGGGAAACCTACGAGCAGTACTTC.

In its sample, this clone was seen once. This chain connects TRBV9 to TRBJ2-5, with 14 bases that match TRBD2. This CDR3 contains 16 residues. CDR1 and CDR2 (germline): SGDLS, YYNGEE. V lost 4 bases to trimming and J lost 5 bases; unmatched junction nucleotides: 7. The CDR3 spells CASSTTSGRAGETQYF. The CDR3, as DNA: TGTGCCAGCAGCACGACTAGCGGGAGGGCCGGGGAGACCCAGTACTTC.

The chain links TRBV7-9 to TRBJ1-2; D gene unclear. The CDR3 has 13 residues. The germline V gene encodes CDR1 SEHNR and CDR2 FQNEAQ (reference sequence). The V gene lost 5 bases and the J gene lost 5 bases, with 12 bases spanning the gap. The CDR3 reads CASSTTVRYGYTF. DNA of the CDR3: TGTGCCAGCAGCACCACAGTTAGATATGGCTACACCTTC.

The chain has TRBV2 and TRBJ2-5; D unclear. Germline values: CDR1 SNHLY, CDR2 FYNNEI. The CDR3 has 13 residues. Trimming pared 3 bases from V and 5 bases from J, leaving 10 bases between. The CDR3 DNA follows: TGTGCCAGCAGTGACCGCCGGATCGAGACCCAGTACTTC. As protein: CASSDRRIETQYF.

The genes are TRBV5-1 and TRBJ1-1, with a tentative D call TRBD1 (5 bases). The germline V and J ends were trimmed by 2 bases and 5 bases, with 10 bases remaining between them. Germline V gene data show CDR1 as SGHRS and CDR2 as YFSETQ. The CDR3 contains 13 residues. The CDR3 nucleotides are TGCGCCAGCAGCTTTGGAACAGGTACTGAAGCTTTCTTT. Protein: CASSFGTGTEAFF.

The rearrangement joins TRBV5-1 to TRBJ2-5; TRBD1 is a possible D gene (5 bases). The CDR3 is 15 amino acids. The V and J ends lost 0 bases and 4 bases respectively, with 13 bases between them. The germline V gene has CDR1 SGHRS and CDR2 YFSETQ. The DNA for the CDR3 is TGCGCCAGCAGCTTGGGGGGCAGCCTTCTAGAGACCCAGTACTTC. Protein: CASSLGGSLLETQYF.

The J gene is TRBJ2-1, the V gene TRBV15, with D unclear. Germline assignment: CDR1 LNHNV and CDR2 YYDKDF (reference sequence). The V end lost 5 bases, the J end lost 7 bases, and 6 bases lay between the germline ends. The CDR3 runs 11 residues. CDR3 loop: CATSGRNEQFF. DNA of the CDR3: TGTGCCACCAGCGGCCGTAATGAGCAGTTCTTC.

This chain connects TRBV13 to TRBJ2-3; weak D call: TRBD1 (7 bases). Trimming left V 1 base short and J 6 bases short, with 17 bases between. Germline-derived CDR1 and CDR2 are PRHDT and FYEKMQ (reference sequence). The CDR3 length is 16 residues. Here the CDR3 DNA reads TGTGCCAGCAGCTTAGAGGGAGGCAGGGGGTACGATACGCAGTATTTT. This gives the protein CASSLEGGRGYDTQYF.

This clone came up once. This chain connects TRBV5-5 to TRBJ2-7; no clear D gene. The CDR3 runs to 14 residues. The V gene's germline CDR1 is SGHKS and CDR2 YYEKEE (reference sequence). The V end lost 0 bases, the J end lost 9 bases, and 16 bases lay between the germline ends. CDR3 in amino acids: CASSLELSADGQYF. In DNA form, the CDR3 reads TGTGCCAGCAGCTTGGAGCTGTCCGCCGATGGGCAGTACTTC. Variable domain in full (rest from reference TRBV5-5 and TRBJ2-7): DAGVTQSPTHLIKTRGQQVTLRCSPISGHKSVSWYQQVLGQGPQFIFQYYEKEERGRGNFPDRFSARQFPNYSSELNVNALLLGDSALYLCASSLELSADGQYFGPGTRLTVT.

The chain carries TRBV10-3 and TRBJ2-1; 9 bases line up with TRBD1. The CDR3 is made up of 13 amino acids. The junction had 3 bases not matched to a gene; V was cut back by 8 bases and J by 4 bases. Germline CDR1 and CDR2: ENHRY and SYGVKD. The CDR3 region is CAIGQGRYNEQFF. CDR3 DNA sequence: TGTGCCATCGGACAGGGGCGGTACAATGAGCAGTTCTTC.

The genes are TRBV7-2 and TRBJ2-3; D perhaps matches TRBD1 (6 bases). Trimming left V 1 base short and J 2 bases short, with 10 bases between. Germline V gives CDR1 SGHTA, CDR2 FQGNSA. The length of the CDR3 is 15 residues. CDR3 sequence reads: CASSLVGHPTDTQYF. Here the CDR3 DNA reads TGTGCCAGCAGCTTAGTGGGACATCCCACAGATACGCAGTATTTT.

This chain joins TRBV7-9 and TRBJ2-4, with a tentative D call TRBD1 (5 bases). The CDR3 is 16 amino acids. CDR1 and CDR2 (germline): SEHNR, FQNEAQ (reference sequence). The ends were cut back, 5 bases at V and 0 bases at J, with 14 bases in the middle. Written as DNA, the CDR3 is TGTGCCAGCAGCCCAGGGATCCAGCTAGCCAAAAACATTCAGTACTTC. Protein sequence: CASSPGIQLAKNIQYF.

V gene TRBV28 combines with J gene TRBJ2-7, with 11 bases matching TRBD2. CDR3 length: 16 residues. V shed 0 bases and J 3 bases; nucleotides not matched to a gene: 4. The germline gives CDR1 MDHEN, CDR2 SYDVKM. CDR3 DNA sequence: TGTGCCAGCAGTTTATGGATAGCGGGAGGGCACTACGAGCAGTACTTC. Translated, it gives CASSLWIAGGHYEQYF.

The chain combines TRBV19 with TRBJ1-1; tentatively, D is TRBD1 (5 bases). The CDR3 has 11 amino acids. Germline CDR1 LNHDA, CDR2 SQIVND (reference sequence). V was cut by 10 bases and J by 1 base, with 7 bases left in between. For the CDR3, the DNA is TGTGCCACCCAGGGGAACACTGAAGCTTTCTTT. Translated, it gives CATQGNTEAFF.

The J gene is TRBJ2-1, the V gene TRBV6-1, with a tentative D call TRBD1 (7 bases). Germline CDR1 is MNHNS and CDR2 is SASEGT. Trimming left V 1 base short and J 7 bases short, with 26 bases between. This CDR3 contains 19 residues. CDR3 protein: CASSEVWRDRLAFVNEQFF. CDR3 bases: TGTGCCAGCAGTGAAGTATGGCGGGACAGACTCGCATTCGTGAATGAGCAGTTCTTC.

The chain joins TRBV7-9 to TRBJ2-2; 7 positions agree with TRBD1. The length of the CDR3 is 15 residues. The V gene's germline CDR1 is SEHNR and CDR2 FQNEAQ (reference sequence). V dropped 2 bases and J dropped 8; count of bases not matched to a gene: 8. CDR3 protein: CASSLMLRQGGELFF. The CDR3 nucleotides read TGTGCCAGCAGCTTAATGTTGCGACAGGGAGGGGAGCTGTTTTTT. The full variable domain, in which reference TRBV7-9 and TRBJ2-2 provide the parts outside the CDR3, is DTGVSQNPRHKITKRGQNVTFRCDPISEHNRLYWYRQTLGQGPEFLTYFQNEAQLEKSRLLSDRFSAERPKGSFSTLEIQRTEQGDSAMYLCASSLMLRQGGELFFGEGSRLTVL.

The V call is TRBV15, the J call TRBJ1-4, with a possible D match to TRBD1 (6 bases). V was cut by 0 bases and J by 1 base, with 6 bases left in between. Germline V lookup: CDR1 LNHNV, CDR2 YYDKDF (reference sequence). The CDR3 extends over 15 amino acids. CDR3 coding DNA: TGTGCCACCAGCAGAGAGACAGGAACTAATGAAAAACTGTTTTTT. Translating gives CATSRETGTNEKLFF.

The chain links TRBV5-8 to TRBJ1-4; a possible D gene is TRBD1 (6 bases). The CDR3 is 15 amino acids. V was cut by 2 bases and J by 4 bases, with 12 bases left in between. Looked up from germline, CDR1 is SGHTS and CDR2 is YDEGEE. The CDR3 bases are TGTGCCAGCAGCTTTATGGGGGGCATTAATGAAAAACTGTTTTTT. This encodes CASSFMGGINEKLFF.

The table lists this clone with a count of one. The chain has TRBV13 and TRBJ2-5; tentatively, D is TRBD2 (6 bases). The CDR3 has 16 residues. Germline V gene lookup returns CDR1 PRHDT and CDR2 FYEKMQ (reference sequence). Trimming cost V 3 bases and J 5 bases, with 19 bases left between them. This CDR3 reads CASSFSLSSVWETQYF. CDR3 in DNA: TGTGCCAGCAGCTTTTCCTTGTCTAGCGTATGGGAGACCCAGTACTTC.

The rearrangement joins TRBV5-1 to TRBJ2-7; 9 nucleotides line up with TRBD1. Germline V gene sequence: CDR1 SGHRS, CDR2 YFSETQ. With V trimmed by 6 bases and J by 6 bases, 10 bases remained unmatched. The CDR3 is 14 amino acids. This CDR3 reads CASTGGTGSLEQYF. For the CDR3, the DNA is TGCGCCAGCACCGGGGGGACAGGGTCTCTCGAGCAGTACTTC. Full variable domain (remainder filled in from reference TRBV5-1 and TRBJ2-7): KAGVTQTPRYLIKTRGQQVTLSCSPISGHRSVSWYQQTPGQGLQFLFEYFSETQRNKGNFPGRFSGRQFSNSRSEMNVSTLELGDSALYLCASTGGTGSLEQYFGPGTRLTVT.

The table lists this clone with a count of one. The rearrangement links TRBV7-9 to TRBJ2-7, with D possibly matching TRBD2 (6 bases). From germline, CDR1 is SEHNR and CDR2 FQNEAQ (reference sequence). Trimming took 4 bases from V and 0 from J, leaving 13 bases between them. The length of the CDR3 is 15 residues. DNA of the CDR3: TGTGCCAGCAGCTCCCGGGACTCCCGCTCCTACGAGCAGTACTTC. This gives the protein CASSSRDSRSYEQYF.

This chain uses TRBV11-1 with TRBJ2-1; no clear D gene. CDR1 and CDR2 from the germline V gene are SGHAT and FQDESV (reference sequence). The V and J ends lost 3 bases and 3 bases respectively, with 9 bases between them. The CDR3 runs 14 residues. CDR3 residues: CASSLRANYNEQFF. CDR3 coding DNA: TGTGCCAGCAGCTTGAGAGCCAACTACAATGAGCAGTTCTTC.

J is TRBJ2-1 and V is TRBV9, with D possibly matching TRBD2 (6 bases). V dropped 0 bases and J dropped 4 bases, with 14 bases sitting between them. Germline V lookup: CDR1 SGDLS, CDR2 YYNGEE. The CDR3 sequence is 16 residues long. CDR3: CASSVVSSGLYNEQFF. As DNA, the CDR3 is TGTGCCAGCAGCGTAGTGAGTAGCGGTCTGTACAATGAGCAGTTCTTC.

V usage is TRBV19 and J usage is TRBJ1-2; 10 nucleotides agree with TRBD1. CDR1 and CDR2 from the germline V gene are LNHDA and SQIVND (reference sequence). Trimming at V came to 7 bases and at J to 0 bases, leaving 14 bases not matched to a gene. The CDR3 spans 18 residues. DNA for the CDR3: TGTGCCAGTACTAAACTGGGACAGGGGCGGGGGGCTAACTATGGCTACACCTTC. It encodes CASTKLGQGRGANYGYTF.

This sequence joins TRBV5-1 and TRBJ2-1; D is uncertain. The CDR3 runs to 15 residues. V gave up 3 bases and J gave up 6 bases, with 16 bases separating them. Per germline, CDR1 SGHRS and CDR2 YFSETQ. CDR3: CASSSGLFSGNEQFF. DNA of the CDR3: TGCGCCAGCAGCTCGGGTTTGTTCAGTGGCAATGAGCAGTTCTTC.